This record covers a single T cell receptor beta chain. This entry comes from a study of control samples from healthy donors and cancer patients. TCRdb's table, derived via immunoSEQ multiplex PCR, lists solely in-frame clones and lacks some. Of approximately 160,000 clones in the sample, roughly 90% were seen once. The sample consisted of blood. The clonotype comes from a woman aged 30 to 39 in good health.

CDR3 bases: TGTGCCAGCAGCTTTCACAATGAGCAGTTCTTC. It specifies CASSFHNEQFF. The V call is TRBV7-2, the J call TRBJ2-1; D is unresolved. V gave up 3 bases and J gave up 5 bases, with 2 bases separating them. The length of the CDR3 is 11 residues. Germline loops: CDR1 SGHTA, CDR2 FQGNSA.